This T cell receptor beta chain appears in the sequencing data of a study of Ad26.COV2.S vaccination and SARS-CoV-2 variants. The study, taken as a whole, reports: It is possible that the TCR breadth and depth analyses underestimated the total T cell responses. Reports say spike-specific CD8+ and CD4+ T cell responses covered substantial breadth after vaccination. Placebo recipients and vaccine recipients were similar in non-spike TCR breadth.

Turning to this clone: Its antigen remains unknown.

The data were produced by immunoSEQ multiplex PCR, yet TCRdb's version contains in-frame clones alone and is incomplete. The sample has about 350,000 clones, under 95% seen once; the top ten hold around 4.2%. CDR3 size: 15 residues. Germline CDR1 reads MGHRA; CDR2 reads YSYEKL. V lost 1 base and J lost 1, with 10 bases in between. This sequence originates from a human donor who had recovered from COVID-19. The chain is built from TRBV4-1 and TRBJ2-5; D is uncertain. The sequenced sample was peripheral blood, obtained after recovery from COVID-19. CDR3 DNA: TGCGCCAGCAGCCAAGGCCGAGAACTCCAAGAGACCCAGTACTTC. Protein: CASSQGRELQETQYF.